The rows below give T cell receptor beta chains drawn from one sample of a study of blood T cell repertoires in COVID-19. The method was immunoSEQ multiplex PCR; TCRdb's version includes in-frame clones alone and lacks a portion of them. The table has 200,000 to 250,000 clones, 80% to 90% seen once. Sequencing used PBMCs or T cells enriched from blood (not recorded which). The receptors were sampled from a woman younger than 45 who had been exposed to COVID-19. Each CDR3 is given with its conserved first and last residue. A D gene is named only where the DNA matches it firmly. Size is omitted from some rows. Given values are once, few, many or a class for expanded clones.

cdr3_nt,cdr3_aa,clone_size,v_call,d_call,j_call
TGTGCCAGCAGCCAAGGGACGGGGTCCGGGGGAGAGCAGTACTTC,CASSQGTGSGGEQYF,NA,TRBV14,NA,TRBJ2-7
TGTGCCAGCAGCTTGGGCGAGGGCACCGGGGAGCTGTTTTTT,CASSLGEGTGELFF,NA,TRBV5-6,NA,TRBJ2-2
NA,CASSSSGQYEQYF,NA,TRBV6-6,NA,TRBJ2-7
TGCGCCAGCAGTGAGTCGAAGGTAGGACTAGCGGGAGTCTACGAGCAGTACTTC,CASSESKVGLAGVYEQYF,NA,TRBV10-1,TRBD2,TRBJ2-7
TGCAGCGTCTTGACTAGCGGGAGTTACAATGAGCAGTTCTTC,CSVLTSGSYNEQFF,once,TRBV29-1,TRBD2,TRBJ2-1
TGTGCCATCAGTGGCTGGGACAGTCCCCAGCATTTT,CAISGWDSPQHF,NA,TRBV10-3,TRBD1,TRBJ1-5
TGTGCCAGCAGTTACGAGGGGACATCCTACGAGCAGTACTTC,CASSYEGTSYEQYF,NA,TRBV6-5,NA,TRBJ2-7
TGTGCCAGCAGCTTGTACAGTCTCCCTGGTGGCGAGCAGTACTTC,CASSLYSLPGGEQYF,NA,TRBV5-5,NA,TRBJ2-7
TGTGCCAGTCAAGAGGCCGGGAAAGCTTTCTTT,CASQEAGKAFF,NA,TRBV19,NA,TRBJ1-1
TGTGCCAGCAGCTCAGGGTCAGGCTACACCTTC,CASSSGSGYTF,NA,TRBV6-5,NA,TRBJ1-2
TGTGCCAGCACCTGGACAGGGAGGGAGCAGTACTTC,CASTWTGREQYF,NA,TRBV2,TRBD1,TRBJ2-7
TGTGCCAGCAGCTGGTCGGCTAGCGGGCGTACCTTCCCCTACGAGCAGTACTTC,CASSWSASGRTFPYEQYF,NA,TRBV7-9,TRBD2,TRBJ2-7
TGTGCCAGTTCCCGGACTAGCGGGAGAGTGGGCGGGGAGCTGTTTTTT,CASSRTSGRVGGELFF,NA,TRBV19,TRBD2,TRBJ2-2
TGCGCCAGCAGCTTGGGCCCCCTACAGTACCCCTATGGCTACACCTTC,CASSLGPLQYPYGYTF,NA,TRBV5-1,NA,TRBJ1-2
TGTGCCATCCTAACAGGGGGAGGCTACAATGAGCAGTTCTTC,CAILTGGGYNEQFF,NA,TRBV5-4,TRBD1,TRBJ2-1
TGTGCCAGTAGTATAGCCTCCGGGAACACTGAAGCTTTCTTT,CASSIASGNTEAFF,NA,TRBV19,NA,TRBJ1-1
TGTGCCAGCAGCTCCCGGACTAGCGGCCTCCTATACAATGAGCAGTTCTTC,CASSSRTSGLLYNEQFF,once,TRBV7-9,TRBD2,TRBJ2-1
TGTGCCAGCAGTGAAGCAGGGGCTGTTACTGAAGCTTTCTTT,CASSEAGAVTEAFF,NA,TRBV2,NA,TRBJ1-1
TGTGCCAGCAGTTCGCGGACAGGGGGACTCGGGGAGCTGTTTTTT,CASSSRTGGLGELFF,few,TRBV28,TRBD1,TRBJ2-2
TGTGCCAGCAGCTTAGAGCGCCAGGGCAACTACGAGCAGTACTTC,CASSLERQGNYEQYF,NA,TRBV13,NA,TRBJ2-7
TGTGCCAGCAGGCGGGACAGCTACGAGCAGTACTTC,CASRRDSYEQYF,NA,TRBV6-5,NA,TRBJ2-7
TGTGCCAGCTCCCTGACTAGCGGGATCGAAGAGACCCAGTACTTC,CASSLTSGIEETQYF,NA,TRBV18,TRBD2,TRBJ2-5
TGTGCCACCAGCCCCCCGGGCACAGATACGCAGTATTTT,CATSPPGTDTQYF,NA,TRBV15,NA,TRBJ2-3
TGTGCCAGCAGTTCTCGACTGGAAGCGCTCTACGAGCAGTACTTC,CASSSRLEALYEQYF,NA,TRBV27,NA,TRBJ2-7
TGTGCCAGCAGTTACGGGACAGCTATCTCTGGAAACACCATATATTTT,CASSYGTAISGNTIYF,few,TRBV6-6,TRBD1,TRBJ1-3
TGTGCCAGCAGCTCGGCGGGAAGCACTGAAGCTTTCTTT,CASSSAGSTEAFF,NA,TRBV5-5,NA,TRBJ1-1
TGTGCCAGCAGCTTGTCCAGACTAGGAGATACGCAGTATTTT,CASSLSRLGDTQYF,once,TRBV5-6,NA,TRBJ2-3
TGTGCCTGGAGTCTGACTCTCAGGGCGGGACAGCCCCAGCATTTT,CAWSLTLRAGQPQHF,NA,TRBV30,NA,TRBJ1-5
TGTGCCAGCAGCCCGACATCAACTAATGAAAAACTGTTTTTT,CASSPTSTNEKLFF,NA,TRBV28,NA,TRBJ1-4
TGTGCCAGCTCTCTCAATCCAGCGGGAGCCTACGAGCAGTACTTC,CASSLNPAGAYEQYF,NA,TRBV18,TRBD2,TRBJ2-7
TGTGCCAGCAGTTTGGCGGGAGGGGGCGAGCAGTACTTC,CASSLAGGGEQYF,few,TRBV12-3/TRBV12-4,TRBD2,TRBJ2-7
TGCGCCAGCAGCCAGACCCTAGCGGGAGCGAAATACGAGCAGTACTTC,CASSQTLAGAKYEQYF,NA,TRBV4-1,TRBD2,TRBJ2-7
TGCGCCAGCAGCCAAGATCCCCCGACAGGGGGGTACAATGAGCAGTTCTTC,CASSQDPPTGGYNEQFF,NA,TRBV4-1,TRBD1,TRBJ2-1
TGTGCCAGCAGCTTGAAGGGGGCTTTAGATACGCAGTATTTT,CASSLKGALDTQYF,NA,TRBV11-3,TRBD1,TRBJ2-3
TGCAGTGCTAGTGCTCTAGCTGGCAATGAGCAGTTCTTC,CSASALAGNEQFF,few,TRBV20-1,NA,TRBJ2-1
TGTGCCAGCAGCTCCGGACTCTCCTACGAGCAGTACTTC,CASSSGLSYEQYF,NA,TRBV11-2,NA,TRBJ2-7
TGTGCCAGCAGCATCTCTAGCGGAACCGGGGAGCTGTTTTTT,CASSISSGTGELFF,NA,TRBV7-3,TRBD2,TRBJ2-2
TGTGCCAGCAGTTATCAGGTTACCACTGAAGCTTTCTTT,CASSYQVTTEAFF,NA,TRBV6-6,NA,TRBJ1-1
TGTGCCACCAGACGGGGTCCTTATAATTCACCCCTCCACTTT,CATRRGPYNSPLHF,NA,TRBV24-1,NA,TRBJ1-6
TGCAGCGTTGAAGGTTCTGCGAGAACTGAAGCTTTCTTT,CSVEGSARTEAFF,NA,TRBV29-1,NA,TRBJ1-1
TGCAGCGTTGAAGGCAGGGCAGCCACTGAAGCTTTCTTT,CSVEGRAATEAFF,NA,TRBV29-1,NA,TRBJ1-1
TGTGCCAGCAGTTTAGGCGGAACCTACAATGAGCAGTTCTTC,CASSLGGTYNEQFF,NA,TRBV27,NA,TRBJ2-1
TGTGCCAGCAGTTACCGCGGACAGTCAAAGGGGCTTTATAGCAATCAGCCCCAGCATTTT,CASSYRGQSKGLYSNQPQHF,NA,TRBV6-2/TRBV6-3,NA,TRBJ1-5
TGTGCCAGCAGCTTAGACAGGAGGGGAACTGAAGCTTTCTTT,CASSLDRRGTEAFF,NA,TRBV7-2,NA,TRBJ1-1
TGCAGTGCTAGTATAACAAACTATGGCTACACCTTC,CSASITNYGYTF,NA,TRBV20-1,NA,TRBJ1-2
TGTGCCAGCAGAGAAGGGGGGGGACTAGCGGGAGTCGAGCAGTACTTC,CASREGGGLAGVEQYF,NA,TRBV2,TRBD2,TRBJ2-7
TGCAGCGTTGAGGGCGAGAATCAGCCCCAGCATTTT,CSVEGENQPQHF,NA,TRBV29-1,NA,TRBJ1-5